This T cell receptor (beta chain) was recovered during a study of T cells in Graves' hyperthyroidism and ophthalmopathy. Study outcomes and limitations: A 13 V-J signature model discriminated ophthalmopathy versus stable hyperthyroidism.

RNA transcripts yielded amplified TCR beta CDR3 regions. HTBI primers were employed in a first-round RT-PCR of the TCR CDR3. TCRdb re-called the multiplex PCR reads through MiXCR, storing one row per CDR3 protein. The sample shows hundreds of thousands of distinct CDR3 sequences, about 15% of them seen only once. CDR3 length: 15 amino acids. V lost 1 base and J lost 2, with 12 bases in between. Germline V gene sequence: CDR1 SEHNR, CDR2 FQNEAQ (reference sequence). This clonotype was recorded a few times. Antigen: not known. The rearrangement joins TRBV7-9 to TRBJ2-7, with D possibly being TRBD1 (5 bases). The origin of this receptor is a woman aged 18-29 years with Graves' hyperthyroidism. Sequencing used blood. The CDR3 loop is CASSLGQWNTYEQYF. CDR3 nucleotide sequence: TGTGCCAGCAGCTTAGGACAGTGGAATACCTACGAGCAGTACTTC.